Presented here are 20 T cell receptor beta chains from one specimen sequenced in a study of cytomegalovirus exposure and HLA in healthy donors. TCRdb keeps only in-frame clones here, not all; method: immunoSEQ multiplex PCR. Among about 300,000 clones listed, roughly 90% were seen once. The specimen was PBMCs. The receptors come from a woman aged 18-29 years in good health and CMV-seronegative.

The CDR3 is CASIRDRGPIKNTGELFF. In nucleotides, the CDR3 is TGTGCCAGCATTCGGGACAGGGGGCCCATTAAGAACACCGGGGAGCTGTTTTTT. The V call is TRBV28, the J call TRBJ2-2, with TRBD1 matching over 12 bases. The V and J ends lost 7 bases and 1 base, in that order; junction bases with no gene match: 10. Germline CDR1 MDHEN, CDR2 SYDVKM. The CDR3 consists of 18 residues.

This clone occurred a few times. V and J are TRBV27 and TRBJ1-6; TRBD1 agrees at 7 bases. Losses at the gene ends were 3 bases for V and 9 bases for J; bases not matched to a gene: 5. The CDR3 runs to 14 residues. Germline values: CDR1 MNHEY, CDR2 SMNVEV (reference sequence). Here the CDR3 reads CASSFGTEASPLHF. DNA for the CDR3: TGTGCCAGCAGTTTCGGGACAGAGGCTTCACCCCTCCACTTT.

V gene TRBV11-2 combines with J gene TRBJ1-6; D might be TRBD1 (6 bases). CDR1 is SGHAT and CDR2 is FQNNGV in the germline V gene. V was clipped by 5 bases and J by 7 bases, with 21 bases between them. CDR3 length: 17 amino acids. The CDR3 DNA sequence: TGTGCCAGCAGCCGAACCACAGGGCCCTACGCAAATTCACCCCTCCACTTT. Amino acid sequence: CASSRTTGPYANSPLHF.

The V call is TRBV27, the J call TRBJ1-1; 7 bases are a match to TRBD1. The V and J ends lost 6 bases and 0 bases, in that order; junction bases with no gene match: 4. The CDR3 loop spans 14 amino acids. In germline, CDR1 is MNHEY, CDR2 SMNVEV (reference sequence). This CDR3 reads CASRRTGMNTEAFF. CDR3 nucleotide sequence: TGTGCCAGCAGGAGGACAGGCATGAACACTGAAGCTTTCTTT.

CDR3: CASNPGQGAFQPQHF. CDR3 in DNA: TGTGCCAGTAACCCGGGACAGGGGGCTTTCCAGCCCCAGCATTTT. The rearrangement uses TRBV19 and TRBJ1-5; TRBD1 matches at 12 bases. The J segment lost 7 bases and the V segment lost 7 bases, leaving 8 bases of the junction unmatched. CDR1 and CDR2 (germline): LNHDA, SQIVND (reference sequence). CDR3 length: 15 amino acids.

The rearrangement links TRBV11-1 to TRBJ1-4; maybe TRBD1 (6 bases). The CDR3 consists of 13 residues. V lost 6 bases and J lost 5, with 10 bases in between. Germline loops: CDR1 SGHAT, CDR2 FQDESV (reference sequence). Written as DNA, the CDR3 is TGTGCCAGCAGACGCGACAGGAATGAAAAACTGTTTTTT. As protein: CASRRDRNEKLFF.

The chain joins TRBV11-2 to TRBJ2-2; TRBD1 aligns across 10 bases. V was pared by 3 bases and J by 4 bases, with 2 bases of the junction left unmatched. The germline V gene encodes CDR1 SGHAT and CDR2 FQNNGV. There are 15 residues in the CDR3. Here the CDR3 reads CASSFRTGGTGELFF. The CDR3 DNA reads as TGTGCCAGCAGCTTCAGGACAGGGGGCACCGGGGAGCTGTTTTTT. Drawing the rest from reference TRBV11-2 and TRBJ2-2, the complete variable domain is EAGVAQSPRYKIIEKRQSVAFWCNPISGHATLYWYQQILGQGPKLLIQFQNNGVVDDSQLPKDRFSAERLKGVDSTLKIQPAKLEDSAVYLCASSFRTGGTGELFFGEGSRLTVL.

The CDR3 sequence: CASSEALRDTQYF. CDR3 nucleotides: TGTGCCAGCAGTGAAGCGCTTAGAGATACGCAGTATTTT. The rearrangement joins TRBV2 to TRBJ2-3; no clear D. This CDR3 has 13 amino acids. CDR1 is SNHLY, CDR2 FYNNEI, per germline. The V gene lost 0 bases and the J gene lost 5 bases, with 6 bases spanning the gap.

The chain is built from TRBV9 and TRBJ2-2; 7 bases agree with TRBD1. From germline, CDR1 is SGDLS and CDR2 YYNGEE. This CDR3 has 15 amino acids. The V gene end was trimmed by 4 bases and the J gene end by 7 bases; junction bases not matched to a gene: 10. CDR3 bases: TGTGCCAGCAGCCCAGAAGGGACAGATGTCGGGGAGCTGTTTTTT. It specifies CASSPEGTDVGELFF.

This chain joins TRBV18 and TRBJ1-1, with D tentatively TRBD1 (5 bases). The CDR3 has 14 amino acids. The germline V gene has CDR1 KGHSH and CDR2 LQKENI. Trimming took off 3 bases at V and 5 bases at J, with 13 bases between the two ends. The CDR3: CASSPGGRTTEAFF. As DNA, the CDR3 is TGTGCCAGCTCACCCGGGGGACGTACGACTGAAGCTTTCTTT.

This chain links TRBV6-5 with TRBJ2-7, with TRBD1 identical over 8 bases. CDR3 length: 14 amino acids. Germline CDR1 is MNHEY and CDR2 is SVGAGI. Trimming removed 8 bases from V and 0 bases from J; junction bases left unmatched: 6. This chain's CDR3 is CASRRTGSSYEQYF. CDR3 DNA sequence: TGTGCCAGCCGCCGGACAGGGAGCTCCTACGAGCAGTACTTC.

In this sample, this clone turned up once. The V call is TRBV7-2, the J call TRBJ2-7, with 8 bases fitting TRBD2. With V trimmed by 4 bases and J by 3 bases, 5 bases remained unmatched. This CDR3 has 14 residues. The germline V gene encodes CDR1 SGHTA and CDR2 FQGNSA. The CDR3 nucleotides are TGTGCCAGCAGCTCCCCGGGACTAGGCTACGAGCAGTACTTC. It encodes CASSSPGLGYEQYF.

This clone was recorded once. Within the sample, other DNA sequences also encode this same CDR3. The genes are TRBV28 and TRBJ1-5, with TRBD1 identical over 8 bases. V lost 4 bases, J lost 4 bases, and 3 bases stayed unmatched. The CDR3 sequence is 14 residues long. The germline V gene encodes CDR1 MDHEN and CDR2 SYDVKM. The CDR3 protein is CASSSGQGNQPQHF. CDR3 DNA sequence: TGTGCCAGCAGTTCCGGACAGGGTAATCAGCCCCAGCATTTT.

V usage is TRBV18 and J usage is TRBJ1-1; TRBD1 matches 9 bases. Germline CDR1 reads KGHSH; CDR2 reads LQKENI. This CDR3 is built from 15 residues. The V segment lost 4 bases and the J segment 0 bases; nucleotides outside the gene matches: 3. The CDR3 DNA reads TGTGCCAGCTCACAGGGGACAGGGATGAACACTGAAGCTTTCTTT. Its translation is CASSQGTGMNTEAFF.

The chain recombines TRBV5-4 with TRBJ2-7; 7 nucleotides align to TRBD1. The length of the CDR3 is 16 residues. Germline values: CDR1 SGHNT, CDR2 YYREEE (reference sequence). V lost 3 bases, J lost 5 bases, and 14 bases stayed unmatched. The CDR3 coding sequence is TGTGCCAGCAGCTCCGCCGGGACAGTCGGTTCCGACGAGCAGTACTTC. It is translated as CASSSAGTVGSDEQYF. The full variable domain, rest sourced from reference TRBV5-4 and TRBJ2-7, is ETGVTQSPTHLIKTRGQQVTLRCSSQSGHNTVSWYQQALGQGPQFIFQYYREEENGRGNFPPRFSGLQFPNYSSELNVNALELDDSALYLCASSSAGTVGSDEQYFGPGTRLTVT.

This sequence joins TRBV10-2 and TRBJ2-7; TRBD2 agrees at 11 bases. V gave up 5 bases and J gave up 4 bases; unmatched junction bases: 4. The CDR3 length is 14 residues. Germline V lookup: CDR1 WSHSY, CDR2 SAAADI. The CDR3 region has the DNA TGCGCCAGCAGTCTTAGCGGGGGGGAATACGAGCAGTACTTC. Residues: CASSLSGGEYEQYF.

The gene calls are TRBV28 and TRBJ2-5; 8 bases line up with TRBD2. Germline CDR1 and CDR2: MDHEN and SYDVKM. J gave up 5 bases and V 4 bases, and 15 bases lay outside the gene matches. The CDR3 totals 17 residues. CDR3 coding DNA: TGTGCCAGCAGTTACCCTGAGCGGGAGCGGTTTCCGGAGACCCAGTACTTC. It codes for CASSYPERERFPETQYF.

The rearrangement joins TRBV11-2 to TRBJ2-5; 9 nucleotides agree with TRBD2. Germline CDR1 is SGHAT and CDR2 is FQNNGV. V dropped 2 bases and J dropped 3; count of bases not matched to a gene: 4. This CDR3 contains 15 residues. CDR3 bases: TGTGCCAGCAGCTTATTCCTAGCGGGGAAAGAGACCCAGTACTTC. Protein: CASSLFLAGKETQYF.

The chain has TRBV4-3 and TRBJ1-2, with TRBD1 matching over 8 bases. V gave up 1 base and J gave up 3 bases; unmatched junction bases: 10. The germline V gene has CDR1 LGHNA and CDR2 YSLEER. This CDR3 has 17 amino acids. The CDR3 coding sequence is TGCGCCAGCAGCCAAGGCCACGGGACAGGATATGACTATGGCTACACCTTC. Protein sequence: CASSQGHGTGYDYGYTF.

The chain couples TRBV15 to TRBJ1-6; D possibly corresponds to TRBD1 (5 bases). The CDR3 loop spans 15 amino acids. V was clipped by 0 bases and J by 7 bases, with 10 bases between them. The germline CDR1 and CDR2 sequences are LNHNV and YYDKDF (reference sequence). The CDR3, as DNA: TGTGCCACCAGCAGAGATGGGCAGGGAAATTCACCCCTCCACTTT. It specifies CATSRDGQGNSPLHF.